The sequence of this TCR beta chain was determined in a study of T cell clonality in common variable immunodeficiency. General study points: Shared TCRbeta clones were fewer between CVID subjects than controls. Common variable immunodeficiency TCR beta sequences reportedly had fewer deletions and N-nucleotide insertions.

Germline V gene data show CDR1 as KGHSH and CDR2 as LQKENI. CDR3 length: 15 amino acids. Sequencing input was equivalent genomic DNA from CVID and controls. TCRdb's copy holds only in-frame clones and misses some; the assay was immunoSEQ multiplex PCR. Listed for the sample are roughly 42,000 clones, none seen a single time. The CVID group had around 15 females and about 29 males, mean age roughly 40. Replacement immunoglobulin had been given to every CVID subject for at least one year. The sample holds many counts of this clone. What it recognizes is unknown. The CDR3 extends 3 residues past the end of the read, so its final part is completed from the germline J gene.

V and J are TRBV18 and TRBJ1-1; D is perhaps TRBD1 (5 bases). The source material was peripheral blood mononuclear cells. The source of this sequence is a human donor with common variable immunodeficiency. The sequenced part of the CDR3 DNA is TGTGCCAGCTCACCACCGCCCTCACCCAGGGTTCGT. Translated, it gives CASSPPPSPRVR. The entire CDR3 sequence reads CASSPPPSPRVRAFF. The full variable domain, its missing parts supplied by reference TRBV18 and TRBJ1-1, is NAGVMQNPRHLVRRRGQEARLRCSPMKGHSHVYWYRQLPEEGLKFMVYLQKENIIDESGMPKERFSAEFPKEGPSILRIQQVVRGDSAAYFCASSPPPSPRVRAFFGQGTRLTVV.